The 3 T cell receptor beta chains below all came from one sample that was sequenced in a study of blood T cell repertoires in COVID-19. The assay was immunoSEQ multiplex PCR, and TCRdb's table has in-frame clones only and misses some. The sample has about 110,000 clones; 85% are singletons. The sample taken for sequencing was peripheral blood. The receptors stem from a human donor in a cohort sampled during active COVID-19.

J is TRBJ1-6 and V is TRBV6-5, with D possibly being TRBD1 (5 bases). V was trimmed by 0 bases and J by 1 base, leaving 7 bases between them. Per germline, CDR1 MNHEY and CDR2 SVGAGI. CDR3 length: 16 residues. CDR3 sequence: CASSYSSGSYNSPLHF. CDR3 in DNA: TGTGCCAGCAGTTACTCATCAGGGTCCTATAATTCACCCCTCCACTTT.

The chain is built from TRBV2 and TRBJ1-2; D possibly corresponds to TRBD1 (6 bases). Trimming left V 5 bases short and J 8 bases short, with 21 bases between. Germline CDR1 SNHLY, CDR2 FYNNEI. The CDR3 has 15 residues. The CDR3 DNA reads TGTGCCAGCAGTAAGGATAAGACAGGTTGGGGAGGCTACACCTTC. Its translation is CASSKDKTGWGGYTF. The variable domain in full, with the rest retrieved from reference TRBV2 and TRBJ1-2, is EPEVTQTPSHQVTQMGQEVILRCVPISNHLYFYWYRQILGQKVEFLVSFYNNEISEKSEIFDDQFSVERPDGSNFTLKIRSTKLEDSAMYFCASSKDKTGWGGYTFGSGTRLTVV.

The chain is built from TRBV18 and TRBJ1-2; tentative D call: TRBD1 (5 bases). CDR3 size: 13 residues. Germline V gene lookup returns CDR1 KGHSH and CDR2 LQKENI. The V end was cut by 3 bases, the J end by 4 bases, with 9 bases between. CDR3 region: CASSPDSSYGYTF. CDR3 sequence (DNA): TGTGCCAGCTCACCTGACAGCAGCTATGGCTACACCTTC.